These 26 T cell receptor beta chains were sequenced from one sample in a study of T cells after yellow fever vaccination. TCRdb fed the 5' RACE reads into MiXCR, producing one record per CDR3 protein. The sample contains more than 250,000 distinct CDR3 sequences, 6.8% of which appear only once. The sequenced sample was PBMCs, obtained roughly seven weeks after the first yellow fever vaccination. The receptors were gathered from a man younger than 35 who received the YFV17D yellow fever vaccine.

This clonotype occurred a few times. This chain joins TRBV7-3 and TRBJ2-1; D is unresolved. This CDR3 is 13 amino acids long. Trimming shortened V by 2 bases and J by 8 bases, and 10 bases separated the two germline ends. The germline CDR1 and CDR2 sequences are SGHTA and FQGTGA. CDR3 DNA sequence: TGTGCCAGCAGCTTACTACCCTTCGATGAGCAGTTCTTC. This encodes CASSLLPFDEQFF.

The rearrangement joins TRBV4-1 to TRBJ2-6; D gene unclear. Looked up from germline, CDR1 is MGHRA and CDR2 is YSYEKL. The ends were cut back, 1 base at V and 0 bases at J, with 7 bases in the middle. This CDR3 spans 16 amino acids. CDR3 region: CASSQGSSSGANVLTF. CDR3 coding DNA: TGCGCCAGCAGCCAAGGCAGCAGCTCTGGGGCCAACGTCCTGACTTTC.

This clonotype showed up many times. This chain uses TRBV7-9 with TRBJ1-1; 8 nucleotides line up with TRBD1. There are 11 residues in the CDR3. With 5 bases clipped from V and 10 bases from J, the junction kept 3 bases outside the gene matches. Germline-derived CDR1 and CDR2 are SEHNR and FQNEAQ (reference sequence). This chain's CDR3 is CASSPGQGAFF. CDR3 in DNA: TGTGCCAGCAGCCCAGGACAGGGAGCTTTCTTT. The full variable domain, with the rest looked up from reference TRBV7-9 and TRBJ1-1, is DTGVSQNPRHKITKRGQNVTFRCDPISEHNRLYWYRQTLGQGPEFLTYFQNEAQLEKSRLLSDRFSAERPKGSFSTLEIQRTEQGDSAMYLCASSPGQGAFFGQGTRLTVV.

This clonotype showed up just a few times. The chain carries TRBV7-6 and TRBJ2-3, with 7 bases matching TRBD2. The trim removed 5 bases at V and 5 bases at J, leaving 7 bases unmatched. The CDR3 has 14 residues. Germline-derived CDR1 and CDR2 are SGHVS and FNYEAQ. CDR3 loop: CASSARLAVDTQYF. The CDR3 DNA is TGTGCCAGCAGCGCCCGACTAGCCGTAGATACGCAGTATTTT.

This clonotype showed up many times. Here the CDR3 reads CASSEWRQGATPLHF. For the CDR3, the DNA is TGTGCCAGCAGTGAATGGAGACAGGGGGCAACACCCCTCCACTTT. This chain connects TRBV25-1 to TRBJ1-6; 10 nucleotides align to TRBD1. Germline V gene data show CDR1 as MGHDK and CDR2 as SYGVNS. The CDR3 is made up of 15 amino acids. The V and J ends lost 1 base and 11 bases, in that order; junction bases with no gene match: 5. Based on the CDR3 plus reference TRBV25-1 and TRBJ1-6, the full variable domain is EADIYQTPRYLVIGTGKKITLECSQTMGHDKMYWYQQDPGMELHLIHYSYGVNSTEKGDLSSESTVSRIRTEHFPLTLESARPSHTSQYLCASSEWRQGATPLHFGNGTRLTVT.

The chain joins TRBV5-4 to TRBJ2-1; 7 bases are a match to TRBD1. This CDR3 has 14 residues. Germline V CDR1 and CDR2: SGHNT, YYREEE (reference sequence). The V segment lost 1 base and the J segment 11 bases; nucleotides outside the gene matches: 9. CDR3 DNA: TGTGCCAGCAGCTTGAGAGGGGGACAGCTTAAGCAGTTCTTC. Its translation: CASSLRGGQLKQFF.

This rearrangement joins TRBV20-1 to TRBJ2-1, with 7 bases lining up with TRBD2. The length of the CDR3 is 14 residues. Germline CDR1 and CDR2: DFQATT and SNEGSKA (reference sequence). Trimming cost V 0 bases and J 7 bases; bases outside gene matches: 6. CDR3 sequence reads: CSARDPGLRNEQFF. The CDR3 DNA sequence: TGCAGTGCTAGAGATCCGGGACTAAGGAATGAGCAGTTCTTC.

The chain carries TRBV20-1 and TRBJ1-3, with TRBD1 as a possible D gene (5 bases). This CDR3 is 14 amino acids long. Germline lookup yields CDR1 DFQATT and CDR2 SNEGSKA (reference sequence). Trimming pared 5 bases from V and 0 bases from J, leaving 11 bases between. CDR3 DNA: TGCAGTGCTGGGGACCGAAGCTCTGGAAACACCATATATTTT. This gives the protein CSAGDRSSGNTIYF.

The chain recombines TRBV2 with TRBJ1-2; a possible D gene is TRBD1 (5 bases). The germline V and J ends were trimmed by 4 bases and 1 base, with 10 bases remaining between them. The CDR3 contains 14 residues. Per germline, CDR1 SNHLY and CDR2 FYNNEI. The CDR3 DNA follows: TGTGCCAGCAGTGGGGGACGCCTTAACTATGGCTACACCTTC. It translates to CASSGGRLNYGYTF.

This clonotype was detected a few times. The gene calls are TRBV5-1 and TRBJ2-5; D might be TRBD1 (5 bases). With 0 bases removed from V and 0 bases from J, the gap between germline ends came to 15 bases. Germline-derived CDR1 and CDR2 are SGHRS and YFSETQ. This CDR3 contains 17 residues. The CDR3 loop is CASSLASDKIYQETQYF. DNA of the CDR3: TGCGCCAGCAGCTTGGCTTCGGACAAGATATACCAAGAGACCCAGTACTTC.

J is TRBJ1-2 and V is TRBV27; D is unclear. With 4 bases removed from V and 1 base from J, the gap between germline ends came to 10 bases. There are 14 residues in the CDR3. CDR1 is MNHEY and CDR2 is SMNVEV in the germline V gene (reference sequence). The CDR3: CASSYGGINYGYTF. The DNA of the CDR3 is TGTGCCAGCAGTTACGGAGGGATTAACTATGGCTACACCTTC.

This clonotype was recorded many times. This chain links TRBV9 with TRBJ2-2; D perhaps matches TRBD2 (7 bases). Germline assignment: CDR1 SGDLS and CDR2 YYNGEE. The CDR3 covers 16 residues. The V end was cut by 5 bases, the J end by 4 bases, with 18 bases between. DNA for the CDR3: TGTGCCAGCAGTCGCTCGGGGGGCGCGGGCACCGGGGAGCTGTTTTTT. Translation gives CASSRSGGAGTGELFF. The full variable domain, completed using reference TRBV9 and TRBJ2-2, is DSGVTQTPKHLITATGQRVTLRCSPRSGDLSVYWYQQSLDQGLQFLIQYYNGEERAKGNILERFSAQQFPDLHSELNLSSLELGDSALYFCASSRSGGAGTGELFFGEGSRLTVL.

The chain is built from TRBV28 and TRBJ2-5; D remains ambiguous. The CDR3 has 16 residues. Germline CDR1 reads MDHEN; CDR2 reads SYDVKM. V gave up 3 bases and J gave up 2 bases, with 16 bases separating them. The CDR3 loop reads CASSFYPRAGQETQYF. CDR3 DNA sequence: TGTGCCAGCAGTTTTTACCCACGGGCCGGACAAGAGACCCAGTACTTC.

The table lists this clonotype with a few counts. The chain joins TRBV7-2 to TRBJ1-2; TRBD1 agrees at 7 bases. The CDR3 sequence is 15 residues long. The germline V gene encodes CDR1 SGHTA and CDR2 FQGNSA. Trimming took 4 bases from V and 8 from J; bases not matched to a gene: 13. CDR3 loop: CASSSRGGRGSGYTF. The CDR3 region has the DNA TGTGCCAGCAGCTCCAGGGGGGGTAGGGGGAGCGGCTACACCTTC.

There are a few counts of this clonotype. The chain joins TRBV29-1 to TRBJ1-1; 7 bases are shared with TRBD1. The CDR3 covers 13 residues. CDR1 and CDR2 from the germline V gene are SQVTM and ANQGSEA. V lost 7 bases and J lost 5; bases outside the gene matches: 10. CDR3 sequence (DNA): TGCAGCGGATTACAGGGGCCGCGGACTGAAGCTTTCTTT. Its protein is CSGLQGPRTEAFF.

In this sample, this clonotype turned up a few times. The rearrangement uses TRBV6-5 and TRBJ2-7; 12 nucleotides agree with TRBD2. V lost 2 bases to trimming and J lost 0 bases; unmatched junction nucleotides: 5. The germline gives CDR1 MNHEY, CDR2 SVGAGI. This CDR3 contains 17 residues. The CDR3 loop reads CASSYETSGGSSYEQYF. CDR3 coding DNA: TGTGCCAGCAGTTACGAAACTAGCGGGGGGAGCTCCTACGAGCAGTACTTC.

The chain combines TRBV7-2 with TRBJ2-7, with D possibly being TRBD1 (5 bases). Germline V lookup: CDR1 SGHTA, CDR2 FQGNSA. The CDR3 consists of 16 residues. The V end was cut by 1 base, the J end by 0 bases, with 13 bases between. CDR3 in amino acids: CASSLVSGRNSYEQYF. In DNA form, the CDR3 reads TGTGCCAGCAGCTTAGTGTCAGGGCGAAACTCCTACGAGCAGTACTTC.

There are a few counts of this clonotype. This chain links TRBV7-9 with TRBJ1-2; no clear D. The CDR3 runs to 13 residues. CDR1 and CDR2 from the germline V gene are SEHNR and FQNEAQ (reference sequence). V was trimmed by 2 bases and J by 9 bases, leaving 13 bases between them. CDR3 nucleotide sequence: TGTGCCAGCAGCTTAATATTAGGTGACCGCTACACCTTC. Amino acids: CASSLILGDRYTF. The full variable domain, with the rest looked up from reference TRBV7-9 and TRBJ1-2, is DTGVSQNPRHKITKRGQNVTFRCDPISEHNRLYWYRQTLGQGPEFLTYFQNEAQLEKSRLLSDRFSAERPKGSFSTLEIQRTEQGDSAMYLCASSLILGDRYTFGSGTRLTVV.

At least ten counts were recorded for this clonotype. The genes are TRBV5-1 and TRBJ2-7, with TRBD2 identical over 8 bases. Germline V gene data show CDR1 as SGHRS and CDR2 as YFSETQ. V shed 0 bases and J 5 bases; nucleotides not matched to a gene: 7. CDR3 length: 15 residues. CDR3 sequence (DNA): TGCGCCAGCAGCTTGGGGAGCGGGGGTGCCCACGAGCAGTACGTC. Protein sequence: CASSLGSGGAHEQYV.

This clonotype has a count of ten or more. V usage is TRBV7-2 and J usage is TRBJ2-1, with D tentatively TRBD1 (5 bases). CDR3 length: 12 amino acids. CDR1 is SGHTA and CDR2 is FQGNSA in the germline V gene. With 5 bases removed from V and 7 bases from J, the gap between germline ends came to 9 bases. The CDR3 DNA sequence: TGTGCCAGCAGCCAAGCAGGGAATGAGCAGTTCTTC. The encoded protein is CASSQAGNEQFF.

The table lists this clonotype with a few counts. The chain couples TRBV5-1 to TRBJ1-2; 7 bases map to TRBD1. The CDR3 sequence is 15 residues long. Trimming took 0 bases from V and 2 from J; bases not matched to a gene: 4. Germline values: CDR1 SGHRS, CDR2 YFSETQ. The CDR3 protein is CASSLEGRGNYGYTF. Here the CDR3 DNA reads TGCGCCAGCAGCTTGGAGGGCAGGGGGAACTATGGCTACACCTTC.

The CDR3 sequence: CASSPRASGGAGELFF. CDR3 sequence (DNA): TGTGCCAGCAGCCCCCGGGCTAGCGGGGGGGCGGGGGAGCTGTTTTTT. The rearrangement joins TRBV7-7 to TRBJ2-2; 12 bases line up with TRBD2. The V gene's germline CDR1 is SSHAT and CDR2 FNYEAQ (reference sequence). The junction had 9 bases not matched to a gene; V was cut back by 5 bases and J by 8 bases. The CDR3 runs 16 residues.

This clonotype was detected a few times. The chain employs TRBV4-3 and TRBJ1-6, with 9 bases aligning to TRBD1. The germline V gene has CDR1 LGHNA and CDR2 YSLEER. Trimming cost V 5 bases and J 6 bases; bases outside gene matches: 5. The CDR3 contains 15 residues. The CDR3 nucleotides are TGCGCCAGCAGCTCCCGGACAGGGGTTAATTCACCCCTCCACTTT. Protein product: CASSSRTGVNSPLHF.

The rearrangement links TRBV19 to TRBJ1-1, with D hard to call. Germline CDR1 LNHDA, CDR2 SQIVND (reference sequence). The CDR3 spans 14 residues. Trimming stripped 1 base from V and 4 bases from J, with 10 bases between. In nucleotides, the CDR3 is TGTGCCAGTAGTATAGGTCCGGTGGGCACTGAAGCTTTCTTT. It translates to CASSIGPVGTEAFF.

This clonotype was picked up a small number of times. The gene calls are TRBV20-1 and TRBJ2-5; tentative D call: TRBD2 (7 bases). The CDR3 is 13 amino acids. Per the germline V gene, CDR1 is DFQATT and CDR2 is SNEGSKA (reference sequence). V was clipped by 3 bases and J by 5 bases, with 13 bases between them. The CDR3: CSASPGGRETQYF. Here the CDR3 DNA reads TGCAGTGCTAGCCCCGGGGGGCGGGAGACCCAGTACTTC.

This clonotype was seen more than once but under ten times. The chain recombines TRBV7-2 with TRBJ2-5, with D perhaps matching TRBD1 (5 bases). The CDR3 extends over 13 amino acids. CDR1 SGHTA and CDR2 FQGNSA come from the germline V gene. V lost 5 bases to trimming and J lost 8 bases, with 15 bases between them. The CDR3 here is CASSVGRSGTQYF. DNA of the CDR3: TGTGCCAGCAGCGTGGGGCGGTCCGGAACCCAGTACTTC.